A single sample is the source of the 25 T cell receptor beta chains below, sequenced in a study of T cells in localized non-small cell lung cancer. The protocol was immunoSEQ multiplex PCR, while the TCRdb copy is restricted to in-frame clones and leaves out a portion. The repertoire holds 9,500 to 11,000 clones, with approximately 90% as singletons. The sample consisted of peripheral blood, taken before any cancer treatment. The receptor set was obtained from a male donor aged 60 or over with stage III lung adenocarcinoma.

The CDR3 nucleotides are TGTGCCAGCTCACCAGGCCAGGGGGTCATATCTGGGGCCAACGTCCTGACTTTC. Encoded protein: CASSPGQGVISGANVLTF. The genes are TRBV18 and TRBJ2-6, with TRBD1 matching over 7 bases. J gave up 1 base and V 2 bases, and 8 bases lay outside the gene matches. This CDR3 has 18 amino acids. The germline CDR1 and CDR2 sequences are KGHSH and LQKENI.

The genes are TRBV7-8 and TRBJ2-7; 10 nucleotides match TRBD2. The ends lost 2 bases at V and 12 bases at J; junction bases unmatched: 7. Germline-derived CDR1 and CDR2 are SGHVS and FQNEAQ. The CDR3 consists of 13 residues. DNA for the CDR3: TGTGCCAGCAGCTTAAAGCGGGAGGGCCTCCCGTACTTC. It encodes CASSLKREGLPYF.

The CDR3 coding sequence is TGTGCCAGCAGACGACCAGGTGTTAGGTCGGTGAACACTGAAGCTTTCTTT. This translates into CASRRPGVRSVNTEAFF. The chain is built from TRBV7-9 and TRBJ1-1, with no clear D. Trimming cost V 6 bases and J 0 bases, with 20 bases left between them. The CDR3 has 17 amino acids. Germline V gene data show CDR1 as SEHNR and CDR2 as FQNEAQ (reference sequence).

The rearrangement joins TRBV19 to TRBJ2-1, with 8 bases that match TRBD2. Germline lookup yields CDR1 LNHDA and CDR2 SQIVND (reference sequence). CDR3 length equals 15 residues. The junction had 7 bases not matched to a gene; V was cut back by 5 bases and J by 4 bases. The CDR3, as DNA: TGTGCCAGTAGTTCAAGCGGGAGCGGGTACAATGAGCAGTTCTTC. Its translation is CASSSSGSGYNEQFF.

This clone has only one observation. The chain uses TRBV27 and TRBJ2-5; a weak D match, TRBD2 (6 bases). This CDR3 region has 17 residues. Germline V lookup: CDR1 MNHEY, CDR2 SMNVEV (reference sequence). Trimming removed 0 bases from V and 4 bases from J, with 18 bases in between. This chain's CDR3 is CASSLSAPGVARETQYF. The CDR3 DNA is TGTGCCAGCAGTTTATCGGCCCCGGGGGTGGCGAGAGAGACCCAGTACTTC.

V gene TRBV5-1 combines with J gene TRBJ1-1; 7 bases agree with TRBD1. V trimming: 0 bases; J trimming: 7 bases; junction bases outside the gene matches: 6. The germline V gene has CDR1 SGHRS and CDR2 YFSETQ. This CDR3 has 14 amino acids. CDR3: CASSLEQGNFEAFF. The CDR3 nucleotides are TGCGCCAGCAGCTTGGAACAGGGGAATTTTGAAGCTTTCTTT.

The CDR3 is CASSQVGGTEAFF. In DNA form, the CDR3 reads TGTGCCAGCAGCCAGGTGGGGGGTACTGAAGCTTTCTTT. The chain employs TRBV14 and TRBJ1-1, with D perhaps TRBD1 (5 bases). Germline loops: CDR1 SGHDN, CDR2 FVKESK. The V gene lost 3 bases and the J gene lost 5 bases, with 10 bases spanning the gap. The CDR3 runs to 13 residues.

The J gene is TRBJ1-1, the V gene TRBV15; no clear D gene. Germline values: CDR1 LNHNV, CDR2 YYDKDF (reference sequence). This CDR3 region has 15 residues. With 0 bases removed from V and 4 bases from J, the gap between germline ends came to 12 bases. CDR3 sequence reads: CATSRDDHAGTEAFF. CDR3 sequence (DNA): TGTGCCACCAGCAGAGACGACCACGCGGGCACTGAAGCTTTCTTT.

The table lists this clone with a count of one. The genes are TRBV6-5 and TRBJ1-5; 9 positions match TRBD1. CDR1 and CDR2 from the germline V gene are MNHEY and SVGAGI. This CDR3 spans 13 amino acids. The junction had 3 bases not matched to a gene; V was cut back by 6 bases and J by 6 bases. This chain's CDR3 is CASRRDRVQPQHF. In DNA form, the CDR3 reads TGTGCCAGCAGAAGGGACAGGGTTCAGCCCCAGCATTTT.

V is TRBV27 and J is TRBJ1-5, with D unclear. From germline, CDR1 is MNHEY and CDR2 SMNVEV (reference sequence). Trimming took 8 bases from V and 3 from J, leaving 14 bases between them. The CDR3 runs 14 residues. The CDR3 here is CASGRAGDNQPQHF. The CDR3 DNA follows: TGTGCCAGCGGGAGAGCAGGCGACAATCAGCCCCAGCATTTT.

The J gene is TRBJ1-2, the V gene TRBV29-1; the D is unclear. There are 13 residues in the CDR3. Germline lookup yields CDR1 SQVTM and CDR2 ANQGSEA. V lost 4 bases and J lost 2, with 11 bases in between. In nucleotides, the CDR3 is TGCAGCGTTGTGGAAGGGCCCAACTATGGCTACACCTTC. This encodes CSVVEGPNYGYTF.

The chain couples TRBV13 to TRBJ2-7; the D gene could be TRBD1 or TRBD2 (6 bases each). The CDR3 length is 14 residues. Trimming took off 4 bases at V and 2 bases at J, with 12 bases between the two ends. Germline V gene sequence: CDR1 PRHDT, CDR2 FYEKMQ (reference sequence). The CDR3 nucleotides read TGTGCCAGCAGCTCGCGGGACACAACCTACGAGCAGTACTTC. Translated: CASSSRDTTYEQYF.

The chain links TRBV28 to TRBJ2-1, with D maybe TRBD2 (6 bases). The CDR3 consists of 14 residues. Germline loops: CDR1 MDHEN, CDR2 SYDVKM. V was trimmed by 9 bases and J by 0 bases, leaving 12 bases between them. CDR3 amino acids: CASYGGPSYNEQFF. The CDR3 DNA reads TGTGCCAGTTACGGAGGGCCCTCCTACAATGAGCAGTTCTTC.

The chain recombines TRBV5-4 with TRBJ2-3; 11 nucleotides line up with TRBD2. The CDR3 sequence is 15 residues long. Germline V gives CDR1 SGHNT, CDR2 YYREEE (reference sequence). J lost 4 bases, V lost 3 bases, and 4 bases had no gene match. CDR3 coding DNA: TGTGCCAGCAGCTACATAGCGGGAGGGCCAGATACGCAGTATTTT. Translation: CASSYIAGGPDTQYF.

The V call is TRBV19, the J call TRBJ2-1; the match to TRBD2 covers 14 bases. V was clipped by 3 bases and J by 1 base; unmatched bases: 5. The CDR3 has 18 amino acids. Germline V CDR1 and CDR2: LNHDA, SQIVND (reference sequence). CDR3 sequence reads: CASSMTGLAGESYNEQFF. CDR3 nucleotides: TGTGCCAGTAGTATGACGGGACTAGCGGGAGAGTCCTACAATGAGCAGTTCTTC.

This chain joins TRBV7-2 and TRBJ2-7, with 12 bases matching TRBD2. Germline lookup yields CDR1 SGHTA and CDR2 FQGNSA. The CDR3 has 15 residues. The V and J ends lost 5 bases and 5 bases, in that order; junction bases with no gene match: 7. CDR3 DNA sequence: TGTGCCAGCAGCCCGAGGACTAGCGGGAATCACGAGCAGTACTTC. Residues: CASSPRTSGNHEQYF.

The gene calls are TRBV27 and TRBJ2-5; 11 bases agree with TRBD1. CDR1 is MNHEY and CDR2 is SMNVEV in the germline V gene (reference sequence). The CDR3 loop spans 14 amino acids. V trimming: 5 bases; J trimming: 5 bases; junction bases outside the gene matches: 4. The CDR3 reads CASSGQGAGETQYF. The CDR3 nucleotides read TGTGCCAGCAGTGGACAGGGGGCTGGCGAGACCCAGTACTTC.

This chain joins TRBV6-5 and TRBJ1-3; no clear D. Trimming shortened V by 6 bases and J by 3 bases, and 15 bases separated the two germline ends. This CDR3 is built from 15 residues. The germline CDR1 and CDR2 sequences are MNHEY and SVGAGI. CDR3 DNA: TGTGCCAGCAGCCCCCGCGGGGAATTTGGAAACACCATATATTTT. Protein product: CASSPRGEFGNTIYF.

This rearrangement joins TRBV10-3 to TRBJ2-3; D is unclear. This CDR3 spans 11 amino acids. Germline CDR1 and CDR2: ENHRY and SYGVKD. V lost 4 bases and J 2 bases, leaving 1 base between the germline ends. The CDR3 DNA is TGTGCCATCAGTGCCACAGATACGCAGTATTTT. Its protein product is CAISATDTQYF.

The chain combines TRBV4-2 with TRBJ1-5, with D possibly matching TRBD1 (5 bases). With 1 base removed from V and 0 bases from J, the gap between germline ends came to 7 bases. The germline V gene has CDR1 LGHNA and CDR2 YNFKEQ. The CDR3 length is 15 residues. CDR3 in amino acids: CASSQGGDSNQPQHF. CDR3 DNA: TGTGCCAGCAGCCAAGGAGGGGATAGCAATCAGCCCCAGCATTTT.

The chain recombines TRBV19 with TRBJ2-5; D possibly corresponds to TRBD1 (6 bases). This CDR3 is built from 15 residues. V was pared by 7 bases and J by 5 bases, with 20 bases between. Germline V CDR1 and CDR2: LNHDA, SQIVND (reference sequence). The CDR3 coding sequence is TGTGCCAGTACCCCGGGACACAGGTCATGGGAGACCCAGTACTTC. Its protein is CASTPGHRSWETQYF. The variable domain in full, with the rest retrieved from reference TRBV19 and TRBJ2-5, is DGGITQSPKYLFRKEGQNVTLSCEQNLNHDAMYWYRQDPGQGLRLIYYSQIVNDFQKGDIAEGYSVSREKKESFPLTVTSAQKNPTAFYLCASTPGHRSWETQYFGPGTRLLVL.

The gene calls are TRBV5-1 and TRBJ2-6; 8 bases are a match to TRBD1. Per germline, CDR1 SGHRS and CDR2 YFSETQ. The V gene end was trimmed by 0 bases and the J gene end by 2 bases; junction bases not matched to a gene: 4. The CDR3 contains 17 residues. CDR3 amino acids: CASSLVGQGTGANVLTF. The CDR3 DNA reads TGCGCCAGCAGCTTGGTAGGACAGGGTACTGGGGCCAACGTCCTGACTTTC.

The gene calls are TRBV10-1 and TRBJ1-1; no firm D call. V lost 2 bases, J lost 6 bases, and 10 bases lay in between. The CDR3 is 13 residues long. The germline V gene encodes CDR1 WNHNN and CDR2 SYGVQD (reference sequence). CDR3 nucleotide sequence: TGCGCCAGCAGTGAGACAAGGGTACCTGAAGCTTTCTTT. Translation gives CASSETRVPEAFF.

This chain uses TRBV29-1 with TRBJ1-1; D might be TRBD1 (6 bases). V lost 4 bases, J lost 4 bases, and 10 bases lay in between. CDR1 SQVTM and CDR2 ANQGSEA come from the germline V gene. The CDR3 contains 12 residues. The DNA of the CDR3 is TGCAGCGTTGCAGGGGAGGTCACTGAAGCTTTCTTT. Amino acid sequence: CSVAGEVTEAFF.

This chain joins TRBV6-1 and TRBJ1-1, with no clear D. Trimming left V 2 bases short and J 6 bases short, with 10 bases between. Germline V gene data show CDR1 as MNHNS and CDR2 as SASEGT. This CDR3 has 13 residues. The CDR3 nucleotides read TGTGCCAGCAGTGAAAGGCACCTTCCTGAAGCTTTCTTT. Translation gives CASSERHLPEAFF.